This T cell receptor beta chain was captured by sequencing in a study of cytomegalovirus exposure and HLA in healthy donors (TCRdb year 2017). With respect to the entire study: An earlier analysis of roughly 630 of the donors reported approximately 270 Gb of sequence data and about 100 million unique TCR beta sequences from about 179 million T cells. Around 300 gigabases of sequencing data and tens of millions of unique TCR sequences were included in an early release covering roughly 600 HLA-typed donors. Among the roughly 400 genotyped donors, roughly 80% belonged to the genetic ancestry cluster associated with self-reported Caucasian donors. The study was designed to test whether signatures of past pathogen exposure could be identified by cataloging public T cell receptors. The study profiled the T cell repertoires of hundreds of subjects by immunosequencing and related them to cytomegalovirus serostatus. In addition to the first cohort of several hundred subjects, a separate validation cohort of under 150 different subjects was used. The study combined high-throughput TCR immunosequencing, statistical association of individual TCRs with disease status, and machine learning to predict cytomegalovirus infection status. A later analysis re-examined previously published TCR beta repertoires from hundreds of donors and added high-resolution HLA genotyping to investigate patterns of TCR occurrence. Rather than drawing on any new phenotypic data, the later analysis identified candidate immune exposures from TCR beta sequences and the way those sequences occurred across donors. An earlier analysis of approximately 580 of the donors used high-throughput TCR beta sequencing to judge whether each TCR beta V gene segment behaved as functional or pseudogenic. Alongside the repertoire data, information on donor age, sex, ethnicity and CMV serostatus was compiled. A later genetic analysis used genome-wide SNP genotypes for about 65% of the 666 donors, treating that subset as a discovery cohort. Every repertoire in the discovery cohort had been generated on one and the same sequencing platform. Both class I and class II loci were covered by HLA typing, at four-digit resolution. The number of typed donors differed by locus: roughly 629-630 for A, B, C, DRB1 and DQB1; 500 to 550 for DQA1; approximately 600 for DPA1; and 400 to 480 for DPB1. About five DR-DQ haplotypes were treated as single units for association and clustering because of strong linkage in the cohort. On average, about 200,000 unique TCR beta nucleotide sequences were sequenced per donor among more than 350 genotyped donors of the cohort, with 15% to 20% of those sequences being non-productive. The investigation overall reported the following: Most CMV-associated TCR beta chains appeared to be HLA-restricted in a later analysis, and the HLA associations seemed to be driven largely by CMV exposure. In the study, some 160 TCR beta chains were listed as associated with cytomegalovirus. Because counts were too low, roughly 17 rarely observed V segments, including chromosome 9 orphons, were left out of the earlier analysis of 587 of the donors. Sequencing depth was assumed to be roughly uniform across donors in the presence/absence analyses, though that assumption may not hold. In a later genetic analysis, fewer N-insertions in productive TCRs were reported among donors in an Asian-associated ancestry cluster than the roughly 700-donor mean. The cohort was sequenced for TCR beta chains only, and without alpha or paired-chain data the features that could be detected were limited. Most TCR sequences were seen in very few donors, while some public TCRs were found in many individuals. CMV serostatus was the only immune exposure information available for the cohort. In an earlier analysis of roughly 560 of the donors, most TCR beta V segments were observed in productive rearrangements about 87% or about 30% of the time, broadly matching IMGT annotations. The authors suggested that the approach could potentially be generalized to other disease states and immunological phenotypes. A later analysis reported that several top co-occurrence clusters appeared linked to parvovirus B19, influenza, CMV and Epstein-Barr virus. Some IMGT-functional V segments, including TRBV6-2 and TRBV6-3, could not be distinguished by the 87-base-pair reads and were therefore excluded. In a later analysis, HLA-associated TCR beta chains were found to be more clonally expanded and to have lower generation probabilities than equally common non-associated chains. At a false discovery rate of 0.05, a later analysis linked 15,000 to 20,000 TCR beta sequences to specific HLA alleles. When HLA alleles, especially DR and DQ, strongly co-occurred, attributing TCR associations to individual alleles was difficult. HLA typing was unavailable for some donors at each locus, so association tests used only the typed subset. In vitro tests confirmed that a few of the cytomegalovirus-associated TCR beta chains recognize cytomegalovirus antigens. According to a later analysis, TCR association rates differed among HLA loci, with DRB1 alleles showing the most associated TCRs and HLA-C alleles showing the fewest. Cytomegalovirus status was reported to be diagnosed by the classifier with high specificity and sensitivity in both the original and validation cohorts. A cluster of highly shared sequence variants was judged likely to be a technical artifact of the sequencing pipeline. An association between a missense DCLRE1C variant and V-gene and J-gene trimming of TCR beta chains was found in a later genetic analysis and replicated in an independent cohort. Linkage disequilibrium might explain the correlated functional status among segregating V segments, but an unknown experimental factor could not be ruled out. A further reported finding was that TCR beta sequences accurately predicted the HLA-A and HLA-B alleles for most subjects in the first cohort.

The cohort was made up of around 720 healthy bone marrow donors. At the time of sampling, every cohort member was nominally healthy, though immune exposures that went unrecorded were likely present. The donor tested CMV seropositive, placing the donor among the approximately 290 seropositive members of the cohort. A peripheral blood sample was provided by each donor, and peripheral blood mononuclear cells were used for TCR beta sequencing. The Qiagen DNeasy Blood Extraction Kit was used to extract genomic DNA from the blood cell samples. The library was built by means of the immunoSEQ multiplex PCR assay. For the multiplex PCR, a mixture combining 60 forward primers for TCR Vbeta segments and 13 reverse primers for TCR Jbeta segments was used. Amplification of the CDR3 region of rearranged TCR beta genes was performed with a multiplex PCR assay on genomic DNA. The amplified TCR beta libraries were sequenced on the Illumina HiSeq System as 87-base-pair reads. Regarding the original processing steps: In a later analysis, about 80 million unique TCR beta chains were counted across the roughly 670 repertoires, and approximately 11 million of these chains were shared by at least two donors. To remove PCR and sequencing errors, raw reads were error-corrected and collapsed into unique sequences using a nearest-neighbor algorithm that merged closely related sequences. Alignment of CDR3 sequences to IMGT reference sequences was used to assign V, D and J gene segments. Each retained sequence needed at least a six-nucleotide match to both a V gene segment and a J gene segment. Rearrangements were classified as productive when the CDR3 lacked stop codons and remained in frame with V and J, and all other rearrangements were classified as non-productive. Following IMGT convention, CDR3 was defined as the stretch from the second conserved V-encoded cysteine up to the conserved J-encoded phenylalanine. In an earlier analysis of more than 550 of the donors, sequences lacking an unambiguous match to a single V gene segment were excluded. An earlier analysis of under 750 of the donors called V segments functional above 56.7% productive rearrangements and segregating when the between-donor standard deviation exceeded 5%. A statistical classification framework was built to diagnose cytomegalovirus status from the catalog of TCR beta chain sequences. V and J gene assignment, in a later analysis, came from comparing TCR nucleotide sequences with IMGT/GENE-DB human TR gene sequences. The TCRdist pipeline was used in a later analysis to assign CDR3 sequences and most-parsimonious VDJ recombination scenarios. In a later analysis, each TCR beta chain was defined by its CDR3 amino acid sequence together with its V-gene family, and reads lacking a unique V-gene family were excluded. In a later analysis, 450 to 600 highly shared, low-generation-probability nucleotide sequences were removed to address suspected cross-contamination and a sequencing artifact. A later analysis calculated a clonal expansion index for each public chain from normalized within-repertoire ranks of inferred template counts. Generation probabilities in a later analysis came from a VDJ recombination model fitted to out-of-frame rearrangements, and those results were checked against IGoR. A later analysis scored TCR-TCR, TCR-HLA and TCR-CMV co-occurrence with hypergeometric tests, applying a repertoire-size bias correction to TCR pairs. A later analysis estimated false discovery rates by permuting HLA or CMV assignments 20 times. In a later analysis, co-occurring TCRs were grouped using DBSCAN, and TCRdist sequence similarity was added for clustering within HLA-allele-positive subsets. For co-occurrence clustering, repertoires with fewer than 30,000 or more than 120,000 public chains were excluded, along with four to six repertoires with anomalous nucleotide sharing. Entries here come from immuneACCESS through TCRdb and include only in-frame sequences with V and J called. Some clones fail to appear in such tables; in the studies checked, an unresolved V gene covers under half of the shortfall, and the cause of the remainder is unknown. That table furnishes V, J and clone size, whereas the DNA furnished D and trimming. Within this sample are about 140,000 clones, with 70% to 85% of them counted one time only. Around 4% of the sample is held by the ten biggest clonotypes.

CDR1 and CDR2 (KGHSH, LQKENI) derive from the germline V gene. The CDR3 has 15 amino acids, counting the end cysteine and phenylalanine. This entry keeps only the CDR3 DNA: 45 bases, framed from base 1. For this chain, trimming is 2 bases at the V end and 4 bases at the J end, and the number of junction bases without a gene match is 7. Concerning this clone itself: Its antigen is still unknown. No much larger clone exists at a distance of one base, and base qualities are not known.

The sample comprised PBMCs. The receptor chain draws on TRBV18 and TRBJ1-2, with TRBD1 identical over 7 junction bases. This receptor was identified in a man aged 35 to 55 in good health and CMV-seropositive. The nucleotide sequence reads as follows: TGTGCCAGCTCACCAGCCTCGACAGGGACCTATGGCTACACCTTC. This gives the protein CASSPASTGTYGYTF.